A selection of T cell receptor beta chains follows, all from one sample in a study of shared clonotypes between healthy human individuals. The assay was immunoSEQ multiplex PCR, and TCRdb's table has in-frame clones only and misses some. The sample holds some 2 million clones, less than 95% seen once. Input material: naive CD8+ T cells sorted from blood. These TCRs come from a man younger than 35 in good health. Each CDR3 is given with its conserved first and last residue. The order of the fields is D gene, clone size, V gene, J gene, CDR3 protein, CDR3 DNA. D genes are given only for firm matches. Size is omitted from some rows. Given values are once, few, many or a class for expanded clones.

-	-	TRBV7-9	TRBJ1-2	CASSWGWEYGYTF	TGTGCCAGCAGCTGGGGATGGGAGTATGGCTACACCTTC
TRBD1	-	TRBV27	TRBJ2-7	CASRAGTGGREQYF	TGTGCCAGCAGGGCAGGGACAGGGGGCAGGGAGCAGTACTTC
-	-	TRBV6-1	TRBJ2-3	CASTGGGSTQYF	TGTGCCAGCACCGGGGGAGGTAGTACGCAGTATTTT
TRBD1	-	TRBV28	TRBJ2-5	CASSFKDRGLETQYF	TGTGCCAGCAGTTTTAAGGACAGGGGGCTGGAGACCCAGTACTTC
-	-	TRBV11-2	TRBJ1-1	CASSQNPRNEAFF	TGTGCCAGCAGCCAAAACCCCCGAAACGAAGCTTTCTTT
-	-	TRBV7-8	TRBJ1-4	CASSLGSGANEKLFF	TGTGCCAGCAGCTTAGGGTCCGGGGCCAATGAAAAACTGTTTTTT
-	-	TRBV6-5	TRBJ2-7	CASSYSRDLLYEQYF	TGTGCCAGCAGTTACTCTAGGGACCTTCTCTACGAGCAGTACTTC
TRBD2	once	TRBV7-6	TRBJ2-1	CASSSGLAGVPGEQFF	TGTGCCAGCAGCTCAGGACTAGCGGGAGTTCCTGGTGAGCAGTTCTTC
-	-	TRBV27	TRBJ1-2	CASSQDSLYGYTF	TGTGCCAGCAGTCAGGACAGCCTCTATGGCTACACCTTC
TRBD1	-	TRBV4-1	TRBJ1-1	CAAGGRGTEAFF	TGCGCCGCAGGGGGGCGGGGTACTGAAGCTTTCTTT
-	-	TRBV7-6	TRBJ2-1	CASSKAAGQEEQFF	TGTGCCAGCAGCAAGGCAGCGGGACAGGAAGAGCAGTTCTTC
-	-	TRBV4-2	TRBJ2-7	CASSGGGVDEQYF	TGTGCCAGCAGCGGCGGAGGGGTCGACGAGCAGTACTTC
-	-	TRBV7-6	TRBJ1-5	CASSLDTDQPQHF	TGTGCCAGCAGCTTAGATACTGATCAGCCCCAGCATTTT
-	-	TRBV19	TRBJ1-2	CASSMSSYGYTF	TGTGCCAGTAGTATGAGCAGCTATGGCTACACCTTC
-	-	TRBV7-8	TRBJ2-7	CASSPGGLLFYEQYF	TGTGCCAGCAGCCCCGGAGGCCTCCTCTTCTACGAGCAGTACTTC
-	-	TRBV27	TRBJ1-2	CASSLSGTVYTF	TGTGCCAGCAGTTTATCAGGGACCGTCTACACCTTC
-	few	TRBV4-2	TRBJ2-7	CASSQDSSYEQYF	TGTGCCAGCAGCCAAGACAGCTCCTACGAGCAGTACTTC
-	once	TRBV6-1	TRBJ2-6	CASSEDFGTSLSGANVLTF	TGTGCCAGCAGTGAAGATTTCGGGACTTCACTATCTGGGGCCAACGTCCTGACTTTC
TRBD1	few	TRBV19	TRBJ1-2	CASGLTGTDYGYTF	TGTGCCAGTGGGTTAACCGGGACAGACTATGGCTACACCTTC
-	once	TRBV5-6	TRBJ2-5	CASSAGFQETQYF	TGTGCCAGCAGCGCGGGTTTCCAAGAGACCCAGTACTTC
-	few	TRBV5-4	TRBJ2-1	CASSLSHEQFF	TGTGCCAGCAGCTTATCCCATGAGCAGTTCTTC
-	-	TRBV4-1	TRBJ1-1	CASSQGEGTEAFF	TGCGCCAGCAGCCAAGGGGAGGGAACTGAAGCTTTCTTT
-	once	TRBV6-5	TRBJ1-4	CASSYVETTNEKLFF	TGTGCCAGCAGTTACGTGGAAACAACTAATGAAAAACTGTTTTTT
-	-	TRBV4-1	TRBJ2-1	CASSQDRKGEQFF	TGCGCCAGCAGCCAAGATAGAAAGGGTGAGCAGTTCTTC
-	-	TRBV9	TRBJ2-7	CASSGPDPGYEQYF	TGTGCCAGCAGCGGGCCAGATCCGGGCTACGAGCAGTACTTC
TRBD1	-	TRBV5-6	TRBJ1-1	CASSLDRGGTEAFF	TGTGCCAGCAGCTTGGACAGGGGCGGGACTGAAGCTTTCTTT
-	-	TRBV5-1	TRBJ2-3	CASSVKRSDTQYF	TGCGCCAGCAGCGTAAAACGGTCAGATACGCAGTATTTT